One and the same sample provided the 6 T cell receptor beta chains below, sequenced in a study of blood T cell repertoires in COVID-19. Profiled with immunoSEQ multiplex PCR; TCRdb holds only in-frame clones, not every one. This table has roughly 110,000 clones, approximately 84% appearing once. The sequencing sample was made of peripheral blood. Every receptor here comes from a human donor in a cohort sampled during active COVID-19.

The chain recombines TRBV5-1 with TRBJ2-3; 9 nucleotides match TRBD1. Germline V CDR1 and CDR2: SGHRS, YFSETQ. With V trimmed by 0 bases and J by 6 bases, 8 bases remained unmatched. This CDR3 has 16 amino acids. The CDR3 is CASSLGGTGRSDTQYF. The CDR3 DNA is TGCGCCAGCAGCTTGGGAGGGACAGGGCGCTCGGATACGCAGTATTTT. Drawing the rest from reference TRBV5-1 and TRBJ2-3, the complete variable domain is KAGVTQTPRYLIKTRGQQVTLSCSPISGHRSVSWYQQTPGQGLQFLFEYFSETQRNKGNFPGRFSGRQFSNSRSEMNVSTLELGDSALYLCASSLGGTGRSDTQYFGPGTRLTVL.

The chain combines TRBV4-1 with TRBJ2-6; D is uncertain. V lost 4 bases, J lost 1 base, and 5 bases lay in between. This CDR3 is built from 14 residues. Germline-derived CDR1 and CDR2 are MGHRA and YSYEKL. CDR3 region: CASSPRSGANVLTF. In DNA form, the CDR3 reads TGCGCCAGCAGCCCGAGGTCTGGGGCCAACGTCCTGACTTTC.

Concerning this clone: The junction and the germline gene differ at one end; a read error may be behind it. The V call is TRBV7-7, the J call TRBJ2-1; 7 bases map to TRBD2. In germline, CDR1 is SSHAT, CDR2 FNYEAQ (reference sequence). CDR3 size: 17 residues. CDR3 coding DNA: TGTGCTAGCAGCTTAAACGCGGGGCCGCTAGCGGACAATGAGCAGTTCTTC. As protein: CASSLNAGPLADNEQFF. Together with reference TRBV7-7 and TRBJ2-1, the CDR3 gives the full variable domain: GAGVSQSPRYKVTKRGQDVTLRCDPISSHATLYWYQQALGQGPEFLTYFNYEAQPDKSGLPSDRFSAERPEGSISTLTIQRTEQRDSAMYRCASSLNAGPLADNEQFFGPGTRLTVL.

The rearrangement joins TRBV3-1 (or the pseudogene TRBV3-2) to TRBJ1-2; no definite D call. CDR3 length equals 13 residues. The germline CDR1 and CDR2 sequences are LGHDT and YNNKEL (reference sequence). Trimming shortened V by 1 base and J by 3 bases, and 6 bases separated the two germline ends. Here the CDR3 reads CASSQAQYYGYTF. The CDR3 nucleotides are TGTGCCAGCAGCCAAGCCCAATACTATGGCTACACCTTC.

The CDR3 DNA reads TGTGCCACCAGTGATCCTACTCACAATGAGCAGTTCTTC. Its protein is CATSDPTHNEQFF. The gene calls are TRBV24-1 and TRBJ2-1; D gene ambiguous. Trimming stripped 3 bases from V and 5 bases from J, with 7 bases between. Germline V gene sequence: CDR1 KGHDR, CDR2 SFDVKD. This CDR3 has 13 amino acids.

The chain is built from TRBV14 and TRBJ1-1; the D gene is possibly TRBD1 (6 bases). Trimming took off 5 bases at V and 4 bases at J, with 11 bases between the two ends. Germline assignment: CDR1 SGHDN and CDR2 FVKESK. This CDR3 is built from 13 residues. CDR3 loop: CASSSQGTTEAFF. Here the CDR3 DNA reads TGTGCCAGCAGCTCGCAGGGGACCACTGAAGCTTTCTTT.